Described below is a single TCR beta chain sequence and its context. The sample comes from a study of blood T cell repertoires in COVID-19. The CDR3 spans 14 residues. The V gene lost 6 bases and the J gene lost 7 bases, with 18 bases spanning the gap. CDR1 SNHLY and CDR2 FYNNEI come from the germline V gene. Profiled with immunoSEQ multiplex PCR; TCRdb holds only in-frame clones, not every one. The sample comprises around 25,000 clones, roughly 79% of which are singletons, and over 6.5% rests with the top ten. This chain connects TRBV2 to TRBJ1-2; perhaps TRBD1 as D (6 bases). The sequencing sample was made of peripheral blood. This TCR derives from a man aged 65 to 79 with acute or convalescent COVID-19. CDR3 region: CASSPVPGQGGYTF. Here the CDR3 DNA reads TGTGCCAGCAGCCCCGTACCGGGACAAGGTGGCTACACCTTC.